Below are 20 T cell receptor beta chains sequenced from a single sample in a study of blood T cell repertoires in COVID-19. Some clones are missing from TCRdb's copy, which holds only in-frame ones; the method was immunoSEQ multiplex PCR. The data contain more than 45,000 clones, about nine tenths of them seen just once; the ten biggest clones take up around 21%. Sequencing input: peripheral blood. The receptors were gathered from a woman of 80 years or more with COVID-19, enrolled during active disease.

The chain recombines TRBV3-1 (or the pseudogene TRBV3-2) with TRBJ1-1, with a possible D match to TRBD1 (5 bases). The CDR3 runs 16 residues. The V and J ends lost 4 bases and 6 bases respectively, with 21 bases between them. The germline gives CDR1 LGHDT, CDR2 YNNKEL (reference sequence). This CDR3 is CASSPHGGSGGAEAFF. The CDR3 DNA follows: TGTGCCAGCAGCCCGCACGGGGGGTCGGGCGGCGCTGAAGCTTTCTTT.

The table lists this clone with a count of one. The J gene is TRBJ1-2, the V gene TRBV10-2; TRBD1 matches at 9 bases. The CDR3 covers 14 residues. The trim removed 2 bases at V and 8 bases at J, leaving 6 bases unmatched. Germline V CDR1 and CDR2: WSHSY, SAAADI. CDR3: CASSEDRGLRGYTF. CDR3 nucleotide sequence: TGCGCCAGCAGTGAGGACAGGGGGTTGCGGGGCTACACCTTC.

The rearrangement uses TRBV7-9 and TRBJ2-3, with TRBD1 matching 7 bases. The CDR3 is made up of 15 amino acids. Germline CDR1 and CDR2: SEHNR and FQNEAQ (reference sequence). The V gene end was trimmed by 6 bases and the J gene end by 1 base; junction bases not matched to a gene: 7. CDR3: CASSFDRVGTDTQYF. CDR3 nucleotide sequence: TGTGCCAGCAGTTTCGACAGGGTCGGCACAGATACGCAGTATTTT.

V is TRBV18 and J is TRBJ2-7, with D tentatively TRBD1 (6 bases). The CDR3 sequence is 14 residues long. The V gene lost 2 bases and the J gene lost 5 bases, with 13 bases spanning the gap. In germline, CDR1 is KGHSH, CDR2 LQKENI. The CDR3, as DNA: TGTGCCAGCTCACCAGCTCGACAGGTAAACGAGCAGTACTTC. Protein product: CASSPARQVNEQYF.

This chain connects TRBV5-4 to TRBJ2-1; 15 bases agree with TRBD2. CDR3 length: 18 amino acids. J gave up 3 bases and V 5 bases, and 9 bases lay outside the gene matches. Germline V gives CDR1 SGHNT, CDR2 YYREEE (reference sequence). CDR3 region: CASSTGTSGGKYYNEQFF. CDR3 sequence (DNA): TGTGCCAGCAGTACCGGGACTAGCGGGGGGAAATACTACAATGAGCAGTTCTTC.

The chain uses TRBV20-1 and TRBJ1-1, with D perhaps TRBD1 (6 bases). Trimming left V 3 bases short and J 1 base short, with 12 bases between. The CDR3 is made up of 14 amino acids. Germline lookup yields CDR1 DFQATT and CDR2 SNEGSKA (reference sequence). CDR3 bases: TGCAGTGCTAGTCCGGACAGCAAGAACACTGAAGCTTTCTTT. It encodes CSASPDSKNTEAFF.

Regarding this clone: The germline gene is not matched at one end of the junction; a read error may be the cause. The chain carries TRBV2 and TRBJ2-7, with D possibly matching TRBD2 (7 bases). Germline V gene data show CDR1 as SNHLY and CDR2 as FYNNEI. The CDR3 spans 14 residues. The CDR3 is CASSEGGGSNEQYF. In nucleotides, the CDR3 is TGTGCCAGCAGTGAAGGGGGGGGCTCCAACGAGCAGTACTTC.

The CDR3 DNA follows: TGTGCCAGCCGACACGTGGACGGACAGTTCTACGAGCAGTACTTC. Amino acids: CASRHVDGQFYEQYF. This chain links TRBV6-5 with TRBJ2-7; possibly TRBD1 for D (6 bases). CDR1 and CDR2 from the germline V gene are MNHEY and SVGAGI. This CDR3 has 15 amino acids. V was trimmed by 8 bases and J by 3 bases, leaving 20 bases between them.

The chain employs TRBV4-1 and TRBJ1-5; 7 bases map to TRBD1. Germline V gene sequence: CDR1 MGHRA, CDR2 YSYEKL. The CDR3 has 16 residues. V trimming: 4 bases; J trimming: 0 bases; junction bases outside the gene matches: 6. CDR3 DNA sequence: TGCGCCAGCAGCCGCTCAGACAGGGTTAGCAATCAGCCCCAGCATTTT. It specifies CASSRSDRVSNQPQHF.

This chain connects TRBV13 to TRBJ1-4; 8 positions agree with TRBD1. The CDR3 loop spans 14 amino acids. Losses at the gene ends were 2 bases for V and 5 bases for J; bases not matched to a gene: 1. From germline, CDR1 is PRHDT and CDR2 FYEKMQ (reference sequence). The CDR3 DNA reads TGTGCCAGCAGCTTAAGACAGGGGAATGAAAAACTGTTTTTT. It codes for CASSLRQGNEKLFF.

The chain uses TRBV7-6 and TRBJ1-2, with 7 bases lining up with TRBD1. Germline lookup yields CDR1 SGHVS and CDR2 FNYEAQ. V gave up 5 bases and J gave up 2 bases; unmatched junction bases: 8. The CDR3 extends over 15 amino acids. CDR3 nucleotide sequence: TGTGCCAGCAGCCTTGGACAGGCCTCAAACTATGGCTACACCTTC. This sequence encodes CASSLGQASNYGYTF.

The chain has TRBV3-1 (or the pseudogene TRBV3-2) and TRBJ2-5; 11 nucleotides align to TRBD2. The CDR3 sequence is 17 residues long. CDR1 LGHDT and CDR2 YNNKEL come from the germline V gene (reference sequence). The J segment lost 9 bases and the V segment lost 2 bases, leaving 14 bases of the junction unmatched. CDR3 loop: CASSQIGTSGAPGAQYF. The CDR3 DNA follows: TGTGCCAGCAGCCAAATCGGGACTAGCGGAGCCCCAGGGGCCCAGTACTTC.

The V and J genes are TRBV2 and TRBJ2-7; D not resolved. Germline-derived CDR1 and CDR2 are SNHLY and FYNNEI. V lost 4 bases to trimming and J lost 3 bases, with 10 bases between them. CDR3 size: 13 residues. DNA of the CDR3: TGTGCCAGCAGTGCGTCAGGTTTCTACGAGCAGTACTTC. It codes for CASSASGFYEQYF.

The chain recombines TRBV6-5 with TRBJ1-2; 7 bases agree with TRBD1. Germline trimming cut 6 bases from V and 2 bases from J; bases unmatched to any gene: 6. CDR1 is MNHEY, CDR2 SVGAGI, per germline. CDR3 size: 14 residues. In DNA, the CDR3 is TGTGCCAGCAGCGGCGGGACAGCAAACTATGGCTACACCTTC. Translated, it gives CASSGGTANYGYTF.

The genes are TRBV5-1 and TRBJ1-2; TRBD1 matches at 9 bases. The CDR3 sequence is 13 residues long. With 4 bases clipped from V and 7 bases from J, the junction kept 5 bases outside the gene matches. Germline loops: CDR1 SGHRS, CDR2 YFSETQ. The CDR3 loop reads CASSKGQGGGYTF. The CDR3 nucleotides read TGCGCCAGCAGCAAGGGACAGGGAGGTGGCTACACCTTC.

The V gene is TRBV2, the J gene TRBJ1-5, with D uncertain. The CDR3 has 15 amino acids. Per germline, CDR1 SNHLY and CDR2 FYNNEI. V was trimmed by 4 bases and J by 1 base, leaving 11 bases between them. DNA for the CDR3: TGTGCCAGCAGTGGGTCCTACTCCAGCAATCAGCCCCAGCATTTT. Its translation is CASSGSYSSNQPQHF.

The genes are TRBV29-1 and TRBJ2-6, with D possibly being TRBD2 (5 bases). CDR1 and CDR2 (germline): SQVTM, ANQGSEA. The CDR3 extends over 14 amino acids. Trimming pared 6 bases from V and 2 bases from J, leaving 11 bases between. The CDR3 bases are TGCAGCGTCGGAGGAATACCTGGGGCCAACGTCCTGACTTTC. It translates to CSVGGIPGANVLTF.

The chain combines TRBV18 with TRBJ2-7, with a possible D match to TRBD1 (6 bases). CDR3 length: 13 residues. From germline, CDR1 is KGHSH and CDR2 LQKENI. The germline V and J ends were trimmed by 3 bases and 6 bases, with 12 bases remaining between them. CDR3 DNA: TGTGCCAGCTCACCGCAGGGGAAGGGCGAGCAGTACTTC. Its translation is CASSPQGKGEQYF.

This clone was recorded only once. This chain connects TRBV4-1 to TRBJ1-2; D is undetermined. The V and J ends lost 2 bases and 2 bases respectively, with 12 bases between them. The CDR3 is 15 residues long. The germline V gene has CDR1 MGHRA and CDR2 YSYEKL. CDR3 bases: TGCGCCAGCAGCCAATTCGACACGAGAAACTATGGCTACACCTTC. Residues: CASSQFDTRNYGYTF.

This sequence joins TRBV18 and TRBJ2-3, with 10 bases aligning to TRBD1. Germline CDR1 is KGHSH and CDR2 is LQKENI. This CDR3 has 15 residues. V dropped 4 bases and J dropped 5; count of bases not matched to a gene: 6. The CDR3, as DNA: TGTGCCAGCTCACTCGGGACAGGGGTGGTAGATACGCAGTATTTT. Its protein is CASSLGTGVVDTQYF.